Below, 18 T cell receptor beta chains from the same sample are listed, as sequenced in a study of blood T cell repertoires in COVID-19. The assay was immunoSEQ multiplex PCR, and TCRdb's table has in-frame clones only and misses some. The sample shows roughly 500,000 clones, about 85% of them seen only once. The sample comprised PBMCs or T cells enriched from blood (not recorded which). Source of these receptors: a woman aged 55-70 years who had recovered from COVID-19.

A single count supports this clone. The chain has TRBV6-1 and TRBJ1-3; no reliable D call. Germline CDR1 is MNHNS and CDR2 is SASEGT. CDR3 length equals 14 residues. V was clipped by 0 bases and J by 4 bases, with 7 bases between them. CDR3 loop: CASSEASRGNTIYF. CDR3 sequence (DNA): TGTGCCAGCAGTGAAGCGAGTCGAGGAAACACCATATATTTT.

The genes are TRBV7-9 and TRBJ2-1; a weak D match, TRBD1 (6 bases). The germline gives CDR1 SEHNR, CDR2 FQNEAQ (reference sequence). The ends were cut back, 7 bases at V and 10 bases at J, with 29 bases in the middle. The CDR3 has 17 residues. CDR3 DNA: TGTGCCAGCAACCCAACACAGGGAACCCCACAAACGGGAGAGCAGTTCTTC. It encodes CASNPTQGTPQTGEQFF.

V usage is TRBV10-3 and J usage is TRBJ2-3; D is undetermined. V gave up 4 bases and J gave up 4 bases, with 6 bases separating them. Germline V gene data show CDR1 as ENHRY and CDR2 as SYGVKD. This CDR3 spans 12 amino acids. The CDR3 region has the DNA TGTGCCATCAGTGTTCTAGCAGATACGCAGTATTTT. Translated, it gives CAISVLADTQYF.

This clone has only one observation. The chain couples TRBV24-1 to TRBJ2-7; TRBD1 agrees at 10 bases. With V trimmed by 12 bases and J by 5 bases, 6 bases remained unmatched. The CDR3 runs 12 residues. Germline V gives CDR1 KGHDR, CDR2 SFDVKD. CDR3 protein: CASRDRGHEQYV. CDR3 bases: TGTGCCTCCCGGGACAGGGGTCACGAGCAGTACGTC.

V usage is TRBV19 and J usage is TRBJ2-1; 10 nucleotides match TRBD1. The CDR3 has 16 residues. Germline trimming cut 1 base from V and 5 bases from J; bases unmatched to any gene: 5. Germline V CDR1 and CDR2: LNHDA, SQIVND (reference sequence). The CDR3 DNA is TGTGCCAGTAGTATAGTGGGACAGGGGTCCCACAATGAGCAGTTCTTC. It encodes CASSIVGQGSHNEQFF.

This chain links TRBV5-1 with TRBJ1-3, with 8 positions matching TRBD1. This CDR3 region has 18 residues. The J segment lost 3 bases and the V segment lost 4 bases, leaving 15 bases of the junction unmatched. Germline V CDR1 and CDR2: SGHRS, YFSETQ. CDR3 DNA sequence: TGCGCCAGCAGCACAGGACAGGGAAATAATCGTTTTGGAAACACCATATATTTT. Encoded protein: CASSTGQGNNRFGNTIYF.

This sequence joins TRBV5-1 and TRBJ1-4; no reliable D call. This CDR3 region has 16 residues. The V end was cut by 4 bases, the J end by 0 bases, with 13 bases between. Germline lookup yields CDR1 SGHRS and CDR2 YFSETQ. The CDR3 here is CASSAGVSTTNEKLFF. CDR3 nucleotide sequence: TGCGCCAGCAGCGCCGGGGTCTCCACAACTAATGAAAAACTGTTTTTT.

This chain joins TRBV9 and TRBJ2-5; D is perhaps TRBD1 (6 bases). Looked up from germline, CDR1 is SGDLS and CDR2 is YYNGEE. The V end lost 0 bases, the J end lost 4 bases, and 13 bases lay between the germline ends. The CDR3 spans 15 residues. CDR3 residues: CASSVAQGEGETQYF. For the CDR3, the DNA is TGTGCCAGCAGCGTAGCACAGGGCGAGGGAGAGACCCAGTACTTC.

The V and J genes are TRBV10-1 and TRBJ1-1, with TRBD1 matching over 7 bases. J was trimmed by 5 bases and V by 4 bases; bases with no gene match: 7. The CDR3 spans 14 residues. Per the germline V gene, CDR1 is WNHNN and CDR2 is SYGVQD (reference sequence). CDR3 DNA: TGCGCCAGCAGTGCTTCGACAGGGAGAACTGAAGCTTTCTTT. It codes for CASSASTGRTEAFF.

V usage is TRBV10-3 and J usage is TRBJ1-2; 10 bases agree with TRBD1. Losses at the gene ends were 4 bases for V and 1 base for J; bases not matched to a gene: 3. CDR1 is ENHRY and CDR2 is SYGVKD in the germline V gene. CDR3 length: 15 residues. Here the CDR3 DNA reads TGTGCCATCAGTGTGACAGGGGGCGATAACTATGGCTACACCTTC. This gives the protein CAISVTGGDNYGYTF.

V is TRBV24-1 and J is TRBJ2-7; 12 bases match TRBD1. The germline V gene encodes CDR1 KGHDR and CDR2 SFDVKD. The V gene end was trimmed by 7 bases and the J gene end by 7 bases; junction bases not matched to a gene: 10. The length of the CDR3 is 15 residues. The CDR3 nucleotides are TGTGCCACCAGCCCCCCGGGACAGGGGGCGAGAGAGCAGTACGTC. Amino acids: CATSPPGQGAREQYV.

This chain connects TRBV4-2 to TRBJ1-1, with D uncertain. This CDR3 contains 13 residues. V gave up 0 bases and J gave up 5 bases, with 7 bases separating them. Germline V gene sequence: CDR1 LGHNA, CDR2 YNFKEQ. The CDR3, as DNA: TGTGCCAGCAGCCAAGATAGGGAGACTGAAGCTTTCTTT. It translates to CASSQDRETEAFF.

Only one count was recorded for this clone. Here the CDR3 DNA reads TGTGCCAGCAGTTCCCCGGCAGGGGGCTACAATGAGCAGTTCTTC. It translates to CASSSPAGGYNEQFF. The chain uses TRBV27 and TRBJ2-1; 7 positions agree with TRBD1. V lost 4 bases and J lost 3; bases outside the gene matches: 6. This CDR3 spans 15 amino acids. CDR1 and CDR2 (germline): MNHEY, SMNVEV (reference sequence).

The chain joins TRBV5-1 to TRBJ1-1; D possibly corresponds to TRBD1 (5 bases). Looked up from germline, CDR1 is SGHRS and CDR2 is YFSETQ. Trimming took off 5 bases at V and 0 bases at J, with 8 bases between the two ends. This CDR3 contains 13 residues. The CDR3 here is CASRLGVNTEAFF. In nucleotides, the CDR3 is TGCGCCAGCAGATTAGGGGTGAACACTGAAGCTTTCTTT.

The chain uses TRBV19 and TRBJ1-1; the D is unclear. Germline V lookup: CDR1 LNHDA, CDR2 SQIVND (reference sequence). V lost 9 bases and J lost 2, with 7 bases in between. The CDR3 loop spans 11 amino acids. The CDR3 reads CASVRNTEAFF. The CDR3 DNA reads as TGTGCCAGCGTCCGTAACACTGAAGCTTTCTTT. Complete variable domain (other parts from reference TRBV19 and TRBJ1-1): DGGITQSPKYLFRKEGQNVTLSCEQNLNHDAMYWYRQDPGQGLRLIYYSQIVNDFQKGDIAEGYSVSREKKESFPLTVTSAQKNPTAFYLCASVRNTEAFFGQGTRLTVV.

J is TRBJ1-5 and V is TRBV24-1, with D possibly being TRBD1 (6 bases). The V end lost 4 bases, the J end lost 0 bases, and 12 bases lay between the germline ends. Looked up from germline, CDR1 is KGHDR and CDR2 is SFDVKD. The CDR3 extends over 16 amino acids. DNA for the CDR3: TGTGCCACCAGTGACGGACAGAGAGATAGCAATCAGCCCCAGCATTTT. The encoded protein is CATSDGQRDSNQPQHF.

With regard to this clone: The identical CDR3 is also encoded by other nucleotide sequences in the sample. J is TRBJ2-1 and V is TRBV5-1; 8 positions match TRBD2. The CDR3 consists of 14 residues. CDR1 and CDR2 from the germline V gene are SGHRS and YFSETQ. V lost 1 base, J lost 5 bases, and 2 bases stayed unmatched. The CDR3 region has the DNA TGCGCCAGCAGCTTGACTAGCGGAAACAATGAGCAGTTCTTC. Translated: CASSLTSGNNEQFF.

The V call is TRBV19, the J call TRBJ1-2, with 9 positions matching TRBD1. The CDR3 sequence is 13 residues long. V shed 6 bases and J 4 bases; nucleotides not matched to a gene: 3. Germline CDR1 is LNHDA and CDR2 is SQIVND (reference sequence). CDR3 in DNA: TGTGCCAGTAGGGTACAGGGGGCCTATGGCTACACCTTC. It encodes CASRVQGAYGYTF.